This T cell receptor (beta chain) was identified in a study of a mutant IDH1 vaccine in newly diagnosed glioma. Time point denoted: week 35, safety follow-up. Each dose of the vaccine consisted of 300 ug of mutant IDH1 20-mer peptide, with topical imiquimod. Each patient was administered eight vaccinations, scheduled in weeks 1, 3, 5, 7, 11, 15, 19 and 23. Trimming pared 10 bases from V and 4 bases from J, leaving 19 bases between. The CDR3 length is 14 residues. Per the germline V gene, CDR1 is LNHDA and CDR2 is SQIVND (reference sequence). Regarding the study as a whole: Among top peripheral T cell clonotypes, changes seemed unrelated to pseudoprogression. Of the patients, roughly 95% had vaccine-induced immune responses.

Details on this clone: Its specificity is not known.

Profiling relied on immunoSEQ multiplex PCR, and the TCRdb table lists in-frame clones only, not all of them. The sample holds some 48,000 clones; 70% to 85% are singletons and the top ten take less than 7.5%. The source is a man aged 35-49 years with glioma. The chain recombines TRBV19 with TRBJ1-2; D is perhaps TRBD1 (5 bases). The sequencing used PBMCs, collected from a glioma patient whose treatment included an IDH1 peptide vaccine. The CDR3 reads CATLLTAGPYGYTF. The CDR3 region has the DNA TGTGCCACCCTGTTGACAGCGGGTCCCTATGGCTACACCTTC.